The 7 T cell receptor beta chains given below trace back to one sample, sequenced in a study of CD8+CD57+ T cells in acquired aplastic anemia. Genomic DNA templated the TCR beta VDJ and CDR3 profiling. TCRdb re-called the reads with MiXCR, one entry per CDR3 protein. In the table there are 90,000 to 120,000 distinct CDR3 sequences, approximately 48% of which are singletons. The sample consisted of sorted CD4+, CD8+, or CD8+CD57+ T cells (not recorded which) from PBMCs. The source is a human donor in good health, serving as a control.

This clonotype came up once. The chain combines TRBV7-2 with TRBJ1-3; no definite D call. Germline CDR1 and CDR2: SGHTA and FQGNSA. The CDR3 contains 14 residues. Trimming cost V 1 base and J 1 base, with 5 bases left between them. DNA of the CDR3: TGTGCCAGCAGCTTAGGTGCTTCTGGAAACACCATATATTTT. Residues: CASSLGASGNTIYF.

This sequence joins TRBV13 and TRBJ1-1, with unresolved D. V gave up 1 base and J gave up 0 bases, with 3 bases separating them. Per germline, CDR1 PRHDT and CDR2 FYEKMQ (reference sequence). This CDR3 region has 13 residues. CDR3 loop: CASSLVLNTEAFF. The CDR3 bases are TGTGCCAGCAGCTTAGTTCTGAACACTGAAGCTTTCTTT.

This clonotype was seen a handful of times. A much more abundant neighbour one base away suggests this may be a read error. Because the CDR3 is missing its conserved closing phenylalanine or tryptophan, this is likely a read error. The chain has TRBV6-1 and TRBJ2-7, with TRBD1 identical over 9 bases. Trimming cost V 5 bases and J 0 bases; bases outside gene matches: 8. The CDR3 runs 16 residues. The V gene's germline CDR1 is MNHNS and CDR2 SASEGT. CDR3 coding DNA: TGTGCCAGCAGTACGATCCGGGACAGGGCCTCCTACGAGCAGTACCTC. Residues: CASSTIRDRASYEQYL.

The V and J genes are TRBV25-1 and TRBJ2-7, with D possibly matching TRBD2 (7 bases). Germline CDR1 reads MGHDK; CDR2 reads SYGVNS. The CDR3 covers 14 residues. V was shortened by 4 bases and J by 2 bases, with 12 bases between the two germline ends. The CDR3 DNA sequence: TGTGCCAGCAGTGGGGGGGGGGCCGCCTACGAGCAGTACTTC. Amino acids: CASSGGGAAYEQYF.

About this clonotype: Lacking the conserved final phenylalanine or tryptophan, this CDR3 likely reflects a read error. The chain has TRBV10-3 and TRBJ2-7; D unclear. Germline lookup yields CDR1 ENHRY and CDR2 SYGVKD. The CDR3 runs to 14 residues. Trimming took off 2 bases at V and 5 bases at J, with 13 bases between the two ends. CDR3 protein: CAISEIWVQDEQYL. The CDR3 DNA reads TGTGCCATCAGTGAGATCTGGGTCCAAGACGAGCAGTACCTC.

The chain recombines TRBV12-3 or TRBV12-4 with TRBJ1-2; the D is unclear. Between the trimmed V and J ends, which lost 4 bases and 6 bases, there was a span of 3 bases. This CDR3 is 10 amino acids long. DNA of the CDR3: TGTGCCAGCAGTTCCAATGGCTACACCTTC. Translation: CASSSNGYTF.

V gene TRBV25-1 combines with J gene TRBJ2-5; D is undetermined. V was cut by 5 bases and J by 1 base, with 11 bases left in between. This CDR3 has 14 residues. Germline assignment: CDR1 MGHDK and CDR2 SYGVNS. The CDR3 is CASSRTGAQETQYF. CDR3 bases: TGTGCCAGCAGTCGAACCGGCGCCCAAGAGACCCAGTACTTC.